This entry describes one T cell receptor beta chain. The data were produced by immunoSEQ multiplex PCR, yet TCRdb's version contains in-frame clones alone and is incomplete. The sample includes approximately 140,000 clones, over 90% of them seen just once. These data originate in a study of T cell responses to AZD1222 COVID-19 vaccine. The CDR3 runs 12 residues. In germline, CDR1 is MNHEY, CDR2 SVGEGT. Germline trimming cut 6 bases from V and 4 bases from J; bases unmatched to any gene: 2. This sequence joins TRBV6-2 or TRBV6-3 and TRBJ2-5; TRBD2 matches 7 bases. The sample in question was peripheral blood, obtained on day 0 of AZD1222 vaccination. The TCR was taken from an adult in good health. The CDR3 here is CASSPGGETQYF. In nucleotides, the CDR3 is TGTGCCAGCAGCCCGGGGGGAGAGACCCAGTACTTC.